This TCR beta chain was profiled in a study of blood T cell repertoires in COVID-19. Across the whole study: Whether acute or convalescent, the COVID-19 samples came from the United States, Italy and Spain. PBMCs, B-cell-depleted T cells, or T cells provided the cDNA or gDNA that made up the material.

The CDR3 runs to 12 residues. Per the germline V gene, CDR1 is SGHRS and CDR2 is YFSETQ. V was shortened by 0 bases and J by 11 bases, with 11 bases between the two germline ends. In the original analysis: Counts of nucleated cells, estimated from reference gene primer amplification, were obtained. The table came from immunoSEQ multiplex PCR; TCRdb's copy has only in-frame clones and leaves some out. V, J and clone size reflect that table, while D and trimming were determined from the DNA. The data contain about 130,000 clones, more than 80% of them seen just once; the ten biggest clones take up 4.3%.

The receptor was derived from a human donor in a cohort sampled during active COVID-19. The chain has TRBV5-1 and TRBJ1-1; D uncertain. The sequencing input was peripheral blood. CDR3 DNA sequence: TGCGCCAGCAGCTTGGAACTTGGTCGGGCTTTCTTT. It codes for CASSLELGRAFF. Using reference TRBV5-1 and TRBJ1-1 for the parts outside the CDR3, the full variable domain is KAGVTQTPRYLIKTRGQQVTLSCSPISGHRSVSWYQQTPGQGLQFLFEYFSETQRNKGNFPGRFSGRQFSNSRSEMNVSTLELGDSALYLCASSLELGRAFFGQGTRLTVV.